Listed below are T cell receptor beta chains from one sample, sequenced in a study of T cell repertoires in cytomegalovirus infection. TCRdb used MiXCR to reprocess the reads, holding one entry per CDR3 protein. The table records roughly 280,000 distinct CDR3 sequences, roughly 13% of them present only once. Sequenced input: PBMCs. The receptors were gathered from a human donor in good health (CMV status not recorded). Some clones in this sample may be carry-over from other donors' samples. The CDR3 runs from the conserved cysteine through the conserved F or W. The D gene is left open where the match is weak. Clone size is not always given. Where it is, it says once, few, many or a class for expanded clones.

j_gene: TRBJ1-5; v_gene: TRBV5-6; d_gene: NA; abundance: many; CDR3nt: TGTGCCAGCAGCCGGGAGGACACGGACAATCAGCCCCAGCATTTT; CDR3aa: CASSREDTDNQPQHF
j_gene: TRBJ2-7; v_gene: TRBV25-1; d_gene: TRBD1; abundance: few; CDR3nt: TGTGCCAGCAGTTGGGACAGCTCCTACGAGCAGTACTTC; CDR3aa: CASSWDSSYEQYF
j_gene: TRBJ1-4; v_gene: TRBV12-3/TRBV12-4; d_gene: NA; abundance: few; CDR3nt: TGTGCCAGCAGGGCAATCCGTGGGAAACTGTTTTTT; CDR3aa: CASRAIRGKLFF
j_gene: TRBJ2-6; v_gene: TRBV19; d_gene: NA; abundance: NA; CDR3nt: TGTGCCAGTAGTAGAGCCAGTCTATCCTCTGGGGCCAACGTCCTGACTTTC; CDR3aa: CASSRASLSSGANVLTF
j_gene: TRBJ1-5; v_gene: TRBV5-4; d_gene: NA; abundance: NA; CDR3nt: TGTGCCAGCAGCTTGTTCGGTGGCGACCAGCCCCAGCATTTT; CDR3aa: CASSLFGGDQPQHF
j_gene: TRBJ2-3; v_gene: TRBV6-1; d_gene: NA; abundance: many; CDR3nt: TGTGCCAGCAGAGGGGACCGCTTAACAGATACGCAGTATTTT; CDR3aa: CASRGDRLTDTQYF
j_gene: TRBJ2-5; v_gene: TRBV6-5; d_gene: TRBD2; abundance: few; CDR3nt: TGTGCCAGCGCCACAGCGGGAGCCATGAAGACCCAGTACTTC; CDR3aa: CASATAGAMKTQYF
j_gene: TRBJ2-1; v_gene: TRBV5-1; d_gene: NA; abundance: few; CDR3nt: TGCGCCAGCATGGTATCCCGGGACAACAATGAGCAGTTCTTC; CDR3aa: CASMVSRDNNEQFF
j_gene: TRBJ1-5; v_gene: TRBV6-6; d_gene: NA; abundance: few; CDR3nt: TGTGCCAGCACTCAAAATAATCAGCCCCAGCATTTT; CDR3aa: CASTQNNQPQHF
j_gene: TRBJ2-7; v_gene: TRBV5-5; d_gene: NA; abundance: many; CDR3nt: TGTGCCAGCAGCCTTGGGACCCACGAGCAGTACTTC; CDR3aa: CASSLGTHEQYF
j_gene: TRBJ2-1; v_gene: TRBV9; d_gene: NA; abundance: few; CDR3nt: TGTGCCAGCAGCGTTTTAATGTCTAAAGGACAGAGCTCCTACAATGAGCAGTTCTTC; CDR3aa: CASSVLMSKGQSSYNEQFF
j_gene: TRBJ1-1; v_gene: TRBV6-7; d_gene: NA; abundance: many; CDR3nt: TGTGCCAGCAGCTCCGGGAGGCCGAACACTGAAGCTTTCTTT; CDR3aa: CASSSGRPNTEAFF
j_gene: TRBJ2-1; v_gene: TRBV14; d_gene: TRBD2; abundance: few; CDR3nt: TGTGCCAGCAGCCAAGCTTTTGCGGGGGGCTTCGGGGGGTACAATGAGCAGTTCTTC; CDR3aa: CASSQAFAGGFGGYNEQFF
j_gene: TRBJ2-7; v_gene: TRBV28; d_gene: NA; abundance: NA; CDR3nt: TGTGCCAGCAGTTTAGGGCGGGGGCAGTTCTCCAGCTACGAGCAGTACTTC; CDR3aa: CASSLGRGQFSSYEQYF
j_gene: TRBJ1-1; v_gene: TRBV28; d_gene: TRBD1; abundance: many; CDR3nt: TGTGCCAGCAGACAAGGGGGCCGGGACACTGAAGCTTTCTTT; CDR3aa: CASRQGGRDTEAFF
j_gene: TRBJ1-1; v_gene: TRBV20-1; d_gene: NA; abundance: many; CDR3nt: TGCAGTGCGCGGGACCGCCGTAACACTGAAGCTTTCTTT; CDR3aa: CSARDRRNTEAFF